Below are 6 T cell receptor beta chains sequenced from a single sample in a study of T cells in narcolepsy. Produced via immunoSEQ multiplex PCR; TCRdb's table is partial and in-frame only. The table has more than 8,000 clones, 65% to 80% seen once. Sequenced sample: CD45RA- memory CD8+ T cells from PBMCs. The receptors shown here come from a human donor with narcolepsy.

The CDR3 DNA follows: TGTGCCAGCAGTGACGGACAGGCCCTCTATGGCTACACCTTC. Translated: CASSDGQALYGYTF. The gene calls are TRBV5-4 and TRBJ1-2, with 7 bases fitting TRBD1. CDR3 length: 14 amino acids. Germline CDR1 reads SGHNT; CDR2 reads YYREEE (reference sequence). The ends lost 5 bases at V and 4 bases at J; junction bases unmatched: 8.

Worth noting for this clone: This same CDR3 is encoded by further DNA sequences in the sample. V gene TRBV19 combines with J gene TRBJ2-7; D might be TRBD1 or TRBD2, each matching 5 bases. The ends were cut back, 3 bases at V and 4 bases at J, with 10 bases in the middle. The CDR3 has 13 residues. In germline, CDR1 is LNHDA, CDR2 SQIVND (reference sequence). The CDR3 nucleotides are TGTGCCAGTAGTATCGGGGACGGTTACGAGCAGTACTTC. This codes for CASSIGDGYEQYF.

The genes are TRBV10-1 and TRBJ2-5; TRBD2 agrees at 7 bases. The J call may be incorrect, as the DNA end agrees better with TRBJ2-7. Germline V gene data show CDR1 as WNHNN and CDR2 as SYGVQD (reference sequence). The length of the CDR3 is 13 residues. This CDR3 reads CASSRGSSYEQYF. CDR3 DNA: TGCGCCAGCAGCCGCGGGAGCTCCTACGAGCAGTACTTC.

The chain is built from TRBV5-6 and TRBJ2-7, with 8 bases aligning to TRBD1. This CDR3 comprises 17 residues. V trimming: 4 bases; J trimming: 2 bases; junction bases outside the gene matches: 14. Germline lookup yields CDR1 SGHDT and CDR2 YYEEEE. Written as DNA, the CDR3 is TGTGCCAGCAGCCCGGAGGGGCCGGGACAGGTAACCTACGAGCAGTACTTC. Amino acids: CASSPEGPGQVTYEQYF.

For the CDR3, the DNA is TGTGCCAGCACCCAACCGGACTTTTACAATGAGCAGTTCTTC. It translates to CASTQPDFYNEQFF. The chain is built from TRBV11-2 and TRBJ2-1; maybe TRBD2 (5 bases). CDR1 is SGHAT and CDR2 is FQNNGV in the germline V gene. The CDR3 runs 14 residues. V was shortened by 7 bases and J by 4 bases, with 14 bases between the two germline ends.

This CDR3 reads CASSWSYEQYF. CDR3 sequence (DNA): TGTGCCAGCAGTTGGAGTTACGAGCAGTACTTC. The rearrangement joins TRBV6-6 to TRBJ2-5; D not certain. The tail of the sequence fits TRBJ2-7 better, so the J call may be wrong. The CDR3 runs 11 residues. The germline V gene has CDR1 MNHNY and CDR2 SVGAGI (reference sequence).